A single sample is the source of the 29 T cell receptor beta chains below, sequenced in a study of blood T cell repertoires in COVID-19. This table comes from immunoSEQ multiplex PCR, and its TCRdb copy is limited to in-frame clones, with some not included. The sample has a few hundred thousand clones; around 82% are singletons. The source material was PBMCs or T cells enriched from blood (not recorded which). All receptors derive from a middle-aged man who had recovered from COVID-19.

This clone was seen a handful of times. The V gene is TRBV6-5, the J gene TRBJ1-4; 7 nucleotides align to TRBD1. Germline CDR1 and CDR2: MNHEY and SVGAGI. This CDR3 has 15 amino acids. The J segment lost 8 bases and the V segment lost 10 bases, leaving 16 bases of the junction unmatched. CDR3 sequence (DNA): TGTGCCACCGGGGGCGGCGGCAGGGGGAGAGAAAAACTGTTTTTT. Translation gives CATGGGGRGREKLFF.

This chain uses TRBV29-1 with TRBJ1-1; D unresolved. Trimming removed 6 bases at V and 4 bases at J, with 12 bases between. The V gene's germline CDR1 is SQVTM and CDR2 ANQGSEA. The CDR3 consists of 12 residues. CDR3 coding DNA: TGCAGCGTATATTCCGGTGGCACTGAAGCTTTCTTT. Amino acid sequence: CSVYSGGTEAFF.

This clone was observed a handful of times. The gene calls are TRBV7-6 and TRBJ1-3; 8 bases are a match to TRBD1. Unmatched junction bases numbered 4, after V lost 5 bases and J lost 4 bases. Germline V lookup: CDR1 SGHVS, CDR2 FNYEAQ. The CDR3 has 14 residues. CDR3: CASSLQGVGNTIYF. DNA of the CDR3: TGTGCCAGCAGCCTACAGGGGGTCGGAAACACCATATATTTT.

The chain employs TRBV27 and TRBJ1-5; D unresolved. Trimming cost V 0 bases and J 6 bases, with 9 bases left between them. Germline-derived CDR1 and CDR2 are MNHEY and SMNVEV (reference sequence). This CDR3 spans 14 amino acids. The CDR3 DNA sequence: TGTGCCAGCAGTTTATCCGGAGACGGTCAGCCCCAGCATTTT. Translated, it gives CASSLSGDGQPQHF.

The gene calls are TRBV11-2 and TRBJ2-7; TRBD2 matches at 7 bases. Germline CDR1 SGHAT, CDR2 FQNNGV. With V trimmed by 3 bases and J by 4 bases, 6 bases remained unmatched. CDR3 size: 14 residues. The CDR3 DNA sequence: TGTGCCAGCAGCTTTCCCAGCGGGGCTTACGAGCAGTACTTC. Residues: CASSFPSGAYEQYF. Combining the CDR3 with reference TRBV11-2 and TRBJ2-7 gives the whole variable domain EAGVAQSPRYKIIEKRQSVAFWCNPISGHATLYWYQQILGQGPKLLIQFQNNGVVDDSQLPKDRFSAERLKGVDSTLKIQPAKLEDSAVYLCASSFPSGAYEQYFGPGTRLTVT.

The V and J genes are TRBV14 and TRBJ1-6; the match to TRBD1 covers 7 bases. This CDR3 has 13 residues. Per germline, CDR1 SGHDN and CDR2 FVKESK. Losses at the gene ends were 8 bases for V and 9 bases for J; bases not matched to a gene: 7. The CDR3 nucleotides are TGTGCCAGCCAACGACAGGGTCTTTCACCCCTCCACTTT. It translates to CASQRQGLSPLHF. Looking up the rest from reference TRBV14 and TRBJ1-6 gives the full variable domain: EAGVTQFPSHSVIEKGQTVTLRCDPISGHDNLYWYRRVMGKEIKFLLHFVKESKQDESGMPNNRFLAERTGGTYSTLKVQPAELEDSGVYFCASQRQGLSPLHFGNGTRLTVT.

The V gene is TRBV5-4, the J gene TRBJ2-7, with D maybe TRBD2 (5 bases). Germline loops: CDR1 SGHNT, CDR2 YYREEE (reference sequence). CDR3 size: 13 residues. V lost 6 bases and J lost 7, with 17 bases in between. This CDR3 is CASMPRSGSEQYF. CDR3 nucleotide sequence: TGTGCCAGCATGCCCAGGAGTGGGAGTGAGCAGTACTTC.

V gene TRBV18 combines with J gene TRBJ2-7; 10 nucleotides line up with TRBD2. Germline V gene sequence: CDR1 KGHSH, CDR2 LQKENI. J gave up 2 bases and V 4 bases, and 8 bases lay outside the gene matches. CDR3 length: 16 residues. CDR3 loop: CASSRERTSGPYEQYF. The CDR3 region has the DNA TGTGCCAGCTCACGGGAAAGGACTAGCGGACCCTACGAGCAGTACTTC.

The chain is built from TRBV5-1 and TRBJ1-2, with 7 bases that match TRBD1. Germline V gives CDR1 SGHRS, CDR2 YFSETQ. V was clipped by 2 bases and J by 0 bases; unmatched bases: 7. This CDR3 contains 16 residues. The CDR3: CASSLQGNPSNYGYTF. The DNA of the CDR3 is TGCGCCAGCAGCTTACAGGGGAACCCTTCTAACTATGGCTACACCTTC. The full variable domain, completed using reference TRBV5-1 and TRBJ1-2, is KAGVTQTPRYLIKTRGQQVTLSCSPISGHRSVSWYQQTPGQGLQFLFEYFSETQRNKGNFPGRFSGRQFSNSRSEMNVSTLELGDSALYLCASSLQGNPSNYGYTFGSGTRLTVV.

The genes are TRBV28 and TRBJ1-4, with D possibly matching TRBD1 (5 bases). V lost 3 bases, J lost 10 bases, and 18 bases lay in between. The CDR3 has 15 amino acids. Germline V gene sequence: CDR1 MDHEN, CDR2 SYDVKM. CDR3 sequence: CASSFRDLPTGKLFF. The CDR3 DNA sequence: TGTGCCAGCAGTTTTCGGGACTTACCGACGGGAAAACTGTTTTTT.

The chain employs TRBV5-1 and TRBJ2-7; D might be TRBD2 (6 bases). This CDR3 contains 14 residues. Trimming pared 7 bases from V and 2 bases from J, leaving 16 bases between. Germline lookup yields CDR1 SGHRS and CDR2 YFSETQ. The CDR3 region has the DNA TGCGCCAGCTCCAAAGATAGCGGAACCTACGAGCAGTACTTC. Its protein product is CASSKDSGTYEQYF.

The rearrangement links TRBV11-2 to TRBJ2-1, with D possibly TRBD2 on 6 matching bases. Looked up from germline, CDR1 is SGHAT and CDR2 is FQNNGV. There are 15 residues in the CDR3. Trimming took 0 bases from V and 7 from J, leaving 13 bases between them. The CDR3 DNA sequence: TGTGCCAGCAGCTTAGAGCCTAGCGCGGTAAATGAGCAGTTCTTC. Translated, it gives CASSLEPSAVNEQFF.

The chain has TRBV5-1 and TRBJ2-3, with D possibly being TRBD1 (5 bases). This CDR3 is 13 amino acids long. The V and J ends lost 4 bases and 5 bases respectively, with 11 bases between them. Per the germline V gene, CDR1 is SGHRS and CDR2 is YFSETQ. CDR3 protein: CASSRGQEDTQYF. In DNA form, the CDR3 reads TGCGCCAGCAGCAGAGGACAAGAAGATACGCAGTATTTT.

The CDR3 loop is CASSQDSQKAFF. CDR3 DNA sequence: TGTGCCAGCAGCCAAGATTCGCAGAAAGCTTTCTTT. The V gene is TRBV3-1 (or the pseudogene TRBV3-2), the J gene TRBJ1-1, with D uncertain. The CDR3 extends over 12 amino acids. Trimming pared 0 bases from V and 9 bases from J, leaving 8 bases between. Germline assignment: CDR1 LGHDT and CDR2 YNNKEL (reference sequence).

This rearrangement joins TRBV4-1 to TRBJ2-7; possible D gene TRBD1, 5 bases. The ends were cut back, 2 bases at V and 4 bases at J, with 6 bases in the middle. The CDR3 totals 12 residues. Germline V gene lookup returns CDR1 MGHRA and CDR2 YSYEKL. The CDR3 coding sequence is TGCGCCAGCAGCCAACAGGGTTACGAGCAGTACTTC. Its protein product is CASSQQGYEQYF.

The CDR3 DNA follows: TGTGCCAGCAGCCACGAGTACAATGAGCAGTTCTTC. It yields the protein CASSHEYNEQFF. The chain employs TRBV7-9 and TRBJ2-1, with D uncertain. The CDR3 totals 12 residues. CDR1 and CDR2 from the germline V gene are SEHNR and FQNEAQ (reference sequence). With 5 bases removed from V and 4 bases from J, the gap between germline ends came to 6 bases.

The chain uses TRBV6-5 and TRBJ1-2, with D possibly being TRBD1 (6 bases). The germline gives CDR1 MNHEY, CDR2 SVGAGI. This CDR3 is built from 14 residues. Trimming pared 6 bases from V and 3 bases from J, leaving 14 bases between. CDR3 nucleotide sequence: TGTGCCAGCAGCTCGGGGGGGCTGGACTATGGCTACACCTTC. Its translation is CASSSGGLDYGYTF.

The V gene is TRBV5-5, the J gene TRBJ2-2; 8 bases line up with TRBD2. This CDR3 comprises 15 residues. Trimming cost V 0 bases and J 4 bases; bases outside gene matches: 2. Per the germline V gene, CDR1 is SGHKS and CDR2 is YYEKEE (reference sequence). CDR3 bases: TGTGCCAGCAGCTTGGTCGGGGGGGTCACCGGGGAGCTGTTTTTT. Translation: CASSLVGGVTGELFF.

The chain uses TRBV19 and TRBJ1-3; D remains ambiguous. Germline lookup yields CDR1 LNHDA and CDR2 SQIVND (reference sequence). V gave up 5 bases and J gave up 1 base, with 12 bases separating them. This CDR3 region has 15 residues. The CDR3 spells CASSLSAGSGNTIYF. CDR3 nucleotides: TGTGCCAGTAGTCTCTCGGCGGGATCTGGAAACACCATATATTTT.

The chain joins TRBV7-3 to TRBJ1-5, with unresolved D. Germline assignment: CDR1 SGHTA and CDR2 FQGTGA. V was pared by 2 bases and J by 7 bases, with 12 bases between. CDR3 size: 14 residues. The CDR3 loop is CASSLVVSMQPQHF. The DNA for the CDR3 is TGTGCCAGCAGCTTAGTCGTCTCTATGCAGCCCCAGCATTTT.

This chain joins TRBV6-6 and TRBJ2-3; 7 bases match TRBD2. With 7 bases clipped from V and 3 bases from J, the junction kept 7 bases outside the gene matches. This CDR3 region has 14 residues. Germline-derived CDR1 and CDR2 are MNHNY and SVGAGI (reference sequence). The CDR3 DNA is TGTGCCAGCACCTGGGGAGCGGGAACAGATACGCAGTATTTT. Its translation: CASTWGAGTDTQYF.

The chain employs TRBV18 and TRBJ2-7; TRBD1 is a possible D gene (6 bases). Germline-derived CDR1 and CDR2 are KGHSH and LQKENI. This CDR3 spans 16 amino acids. The V end was cut by 6 bases, the J end by 3 bases, with 21 bases between. The CDR3 DNA sequence: TGTGCCAGCTCCCCTCAGACAGGACGGATAGGCTACGAGCAGTACTTC. This codes for CASSPQTGRIGYEQYF.

The chain has TRBV9 and TRBJ2-7; D remains unclear. The CDR3 extends over 16 amino acids. V lost 3 bases, J lost 7 bases, and 23 bases lay in between. Germline loops: CDR1 SGDLS, CDR2 YYNGEE. CDR3 amino acids: CASSAAERNPQLEQYF. In DNA form, the CDR3 reads TGTGCCAGCAGCGCCGCGGAGCGTAACCCCCAACTGGAGCAGTACTTC.

The chain recombines TRBV2 with TRBJ1-4; D may be TRBD1 (5 bases). CDR3 length: 13 amino acids. Germline V gene sequence: CDR1 SNHLY, CDR2 FYNNEI. Trimming removed 7 bases from V and 4 bases from J, with 10 bases in between. The DNA of the CDR3 is TGTGCCAGCACGGAGGGGTATAATGAAAAACTGTTTTTT. Translation: CASTEGYNEKLFF.

The rearrangement joins TRBV6-5 to TRBJ2-3; D is perhaps TRBD2 (5 bases). Trimming removed 6 bases at V and 5 bases at J, with 18 bases between. CDR1 MNHEY and CDR2 SVGAGI come from the germline V gene. This CDR3 is built from 15 residues. In DNA, the CDR3 is TGTGCCAGCAGACTTCCGGGAAACTTGGTAGATACGCAGTATTTT. Translating gives CASRLPGNLVDTQYF.

V usage is TRBV4-1 and J usage is TRBJ2-1; 8 positions match TRBD2. Germline V gives CDR1 MGHRA, CDR2 YSYEKL. This CDR3 contains 21 residues. The ends lost 5 bases at V and 4 bases at J; junction bases unmatched: 25. CDR3 amino acids: CASSGHGRVAGQKSTYNEQFF. DNA of the CDR3: TGCGCCAGCAGCGGCCACGGGAGGGTTGCGGGACAAAAGTCGACATACAATGAGCAGTTCTTC.

The J gene is TRBJ1-5, the V gene TRBV7-9; the D gene is possibly TRBD1 (6 bases). Trimming removed 4 bases from V and 3 bases from J, with 10 bases in between. Per germline, CDR1 SEHNR and CDR2 FQNEAQ (reference sequence). The CDR3 runs 14 residues. The CDR3 nucleotides read TGTGCCAGCAGCTCTTCAGGGGCCAATCAGCCCCAGCATTTT. Protein: CASSSSGANQPQHF.

The rearrangement uses TRBV9 and TRBJ2-2, with TRBD2 matching over 10 bases. Per germline, CDR1 SGDLS and CDR2 YYNGEE. With 0 bases clipped from V and 5 bases from J, the junction kept 10 bases outside the gene matches. CDR3 length: 18 residues. The CDR3 is CASSVVPISGGQTGELFF. The CDR3, as DNA: TGTGCCAGCAGCGTAGTCCCAATTAGCGGGGGGCAAACCGGGGAGCTGTTTTTT.

V is TRBV15 and J is TRBJ1-1, with no clear D. The V end was cut by 7 bases, the J end by 3 bases, with 12 bases between. This CDR3 is built from 13 residues. The V gene's germline CDR1 is LNHNV and CDR2 YYDKDF (reference sequence). CDR3 sequence (DNA): TGTGCCACCACCCGGGCGGAGGACACTGAAGCTTTCTTT. Its translation: CATTRAEDTEAFF.